This T cell receptor beta chain came from a study of blood T cell repertoires in COVID-19 (dated by TCRdb to about 2020). At the level of the whole study: Samples covering the acute and convalescent phases of COVID-19 were provided by collaborators in the United States, Italy and Spain. The prospective study material was composed of cDNA or gDNA derived from T cells, B-cell-depleted T cells, or PBMCs. Deeply sampled blood TCRbeta repertoires from subjects exposed to, actively infected with, or recovered from COVID-19 were included in the dataset. The repertoires were released in a freely available public database meant as a resource for research on the immune response to SARS-CoV-2. The samples were drawn from two sources: the first 160 participants of the ongoing ImmuneRACE study, and 950 to 1,500 subjects contributed by 6 global collaborators. A de-identified subject ID, COVID-19 status, age in years and sex were almost always included in the sample metadata. HLA class I and class II types, where available, came from metadata supplied by the sample provider rather than from assay-based typing.

Participants in the prospective study were enrolled through a virtual design, were aged about 18 to 90 years, and lived in approximately 25 United States geographic areas. In the prospective study, participants were assigned to cohorts based on the clinical history participants reported in a screening survey and a study questionnaire. In the prospective study, whole blood, serum and a nasopharyngeal or oropharyngeal swab were collected from each participant by mobile phlebotomists. Participants in the prospective study had the option to provide additional blood draws and questionnaires over a roughly two-month period. Prospective study blood samples were shipped either frozen or at room temperature before DNA extraction. Study-wide conclusions, independent of this receptor: The amount of clinical and demographic metadata varied by source and participant and was provided uncurated.

Regarding this clone: No cognate antigen has been identified for it. No much larger clonotype is one base removed from it; base qualities were not supplied.

The CDR3 covers 15 residues, taking in both the cysteine and the phenylalanine. Kept here is only the CDR3 DNA, which spans 45 bases and is read in frame from base 1. V and J lose 0 bases and 1 base, and a span of 10 bases separates them. The germline V gene (reference sequence) supplies CDR1 SGHNT and CDR2 YYREEE. TCRbeta CDR3 regions were amplified from genomic DNA by means of the immunoSEQ Assay, a bias-controlled multiplex PCR. The paper's processing steps were these. The number of nucleated cells in each sample was estimated from the amplification of reference gene primers within the assay. To quantify the absolute abundance of each unique TCRbeta CDR3 rearrangement, sequence reads were collapsed and filtered. For each sample, productive Simpson clonality was calculated as the square root of Simpson's diversity index over productive rearrangements. Held by TCRdb, this immuneACCESS table contains in-frame sequences only and omits some clones. Under half of the omission traces to an unresolved V gene where checked; the cause of the rest is unknown. The V and J calls and clone size come from that table; D and trimming were worked out from the DNA. For this sample the table gives some 410,000 clones, of which roughly 90% were detected only once. 0.97% of the sample comes from the top ten.

Sequencing was done on a sample of PBMCs or T cells enriched from blood (not recorded which). The TCR comes from a woman under 40 with acute COVID-19. The rearrangement combines TRBV5-4 with TRBJ1-1, with no confidently assigned D gene. The CDR3 protein: CASSLGSGRNTEAFF. The nucleotide sequence reads TGTGCCAGCAGCTTGGGGTCGGGGAGGAACACTGAAGCTTTCTTT.